This TCR beta chain was captured by sequencing in a study of CD8 T cells in ankylosing spondylitis. Study-wide results and caveats: Significant enrichment of disease-linked clones was reported in matched ankylosing spondylitis synovial fluid. Seemingly distinctive of ankylosing spondylitis blood was a TCR beta motif formed by eight highly homologous variants.

Comment on this clonotype: Its antigen is still unknown.

In making TCR beta libraries, quantitative 5'-RACE with molecular barcodes was used. From the 5' RACE reads, TCRdb called clonotypes with MiXCR, one entry per CDR3 protein. The sample consists of roughly 200,000 distinct CDR3 sequences, roughly 13% of them appearing once. The CDR3 covers 13 residues. CDR1 is MNHEY and CDR2 is SVGEGT in the germline V gene. Deletions cut 2 bases from V and 4 bases from J, with 9 bases between. The chain links TRBV6-2 or TRBV6-3 to TRBJ2-7, with D possibly TRBD1 on 5 matching bases. The sample consisted of blood, either unsorted or a sorted T cell fraction (not recorded which). This TCR was sampled from a male donor with ankylosing spondylitis or in good health (not recorded which). The CDR3 coding sequence is TGTGCCAGCAGTTACCAGGGATCGTACGAGCAGTACTTC. Translated, it gives CASSYQGSYEQYF.